The clone carrying this T cell receptor (beta chain) was detected a few times. Its antigen is still unknown. Every sample had a minimum of 6 million PBMCs isolated. There are 14 residues in the CDR3. Germline CDR1 is SGHTA and CDR2 is FQGNSA. Trimming pared 4 bases from V and 3 bases from J, leaving 12 bases between. This entry is derived from a study of blood T cells in healthy people across ages. Study outcomes and limitations: It was held that diversity estimates obtained from one million T cells represented underestimates. Changes in expanded clonotypes were possibly confounded, as the CMV status of donors was unknown.

A second about 7 to 11 cycle PCR used barcoded and J-beta primers. Every cDNA molecule carried a tag from a template-switch adaptor bearing 12 random nucleotides. In TCRdb, the 5' RACE reads were re-called with MiXCR into one record per CDR3 protein. The table includes roughly 680,000 distinct CDR3 sequences, roughly 21% detected once. Sequenced material: blood. This sequence originates from an older man in good health. This sequence joins TRBV7-2 and TRBJ2-5; D unresolved. DNA of the CDR3: TGTGCCAGCAGCTCGGGCCTAAATAAAGAGACCCAGTACTTC. Residues: CASSSGLNKETQYF.